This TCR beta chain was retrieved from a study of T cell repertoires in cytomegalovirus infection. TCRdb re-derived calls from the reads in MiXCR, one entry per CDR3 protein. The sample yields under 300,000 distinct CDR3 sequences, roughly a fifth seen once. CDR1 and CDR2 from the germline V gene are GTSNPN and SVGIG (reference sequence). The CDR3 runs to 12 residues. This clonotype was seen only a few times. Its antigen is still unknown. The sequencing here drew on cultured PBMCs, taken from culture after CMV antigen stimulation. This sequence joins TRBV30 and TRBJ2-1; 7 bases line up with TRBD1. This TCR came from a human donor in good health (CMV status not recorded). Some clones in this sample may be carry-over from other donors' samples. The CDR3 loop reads CGFSRGYNEQFF. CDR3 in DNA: TGTGGTTTCTCCAGGGGGTACAATGAGCAGTTCTTC.